The entry below describes one T cell receptor (beta chain). Individual cDNA molecules each received unique molecular identifiers attached to them. A single record per CDR3 protein comes from TCRdb applying MiXCR to the 5' RACE reads. This sample yields under 85,000 distinct CDR3 sequences, of which roughly 5.3% are seen a single time; roughly 7.3% belongs to the top ten. This entry belongs to a study of early T cells in non-severe SARS-CoV-2 infection. The CDR3 extends over 11 amino acids. Trimming took 1 base from V and 7 from J, leaving 1 base between them. Sample: whole blood, taken at baseline. The TCR originated in an adult who was a healthcare worker with PCR-confirmed SARS-CoV-2 infection or an uninfected control (not recorded which). V gene TRBV12-3 or TRBV12-4 combines with J gene TRBJ1-4; unclear D gene. CDR3 amino acids: CASSLVEKLFF. As DNA, the CDR3 is TGTGCCAGCAGTTTAGTTGAAAAACTGTTTTTT.